These 4 T cell receptor beta chains were sequenced from one sample in a study of cytomegalovirus exposure and HLA in healthy donors. Primers: 60 Vbeta forward and 13 Jbeta reverse. Sequencing used immunoSEQ multiplex PCR; TCRdb keeps in-frame clones, though not all of them. The repertoire consists of fewer than 150,000 clones, with roughly three quarters occurring once and the leading ten covering around 5%. The specimen sequenced was PBMCs. These receptors came from a male donor in good health and CMV-seronegative.

The chain couples TRBV20-1 to TRBJ1-1, with D perhaps TRBD1 (5 bases). This CDR3 has 11 residues. Trimming removed 5 bases at V and 7 bases at J, with 11 bases between. Germline CDR1 is DFQATT and CDR2 is SNEGSKA (reference sequence). The CDR3 loop is CSALKQVEAFF. The CDR3 bases are TGCAGTGCTCTTAAACAGGTTGAAGCTTTCTTT.

This CDR3 is CASSLGQGSGELFF. CDR3 nucleotide sequence: TGTGCCAGCAGTTTGGGGCAGGGGTCCGGGGAGCTGTTTTTT. The V and J genes are TRBV28 and TRBJ2-2; possible D gene TRBD1, 6 bases. Trimming took 3 bases from V and 6 from J, leaving 11 bases between them. The CDR3 loop spans 14 amino acids. CDR1 and CDR2 from the germline V gene are MDHEN and SYDVKM.

The rearrangement links TRBV20-1 to TRBJ2-7; no definite D call. CDR1 and CDR2 (germline): DFQATT, SNEGSKA (reference sequence). CDR3 length equals 11 residues. Trimming took off 2 bases at V and 5 bases at J, with 7 bases between the two ends. The CDR3 sequence is CSARQADEQYF. Here the CDR3 DNA reads TGCAGTGCTAGACAGGCTGACGAGCAGTACTTC.

This sequence joins TRBV2 and TRBJ2-7; TRBD2 is a possible D gene (5 bases). The CDR3 loop spans 14 amino acids. Germline CDR1 and CDR2: SNHLY and FYNNEI. The germline V and J ends were trimmed by 7 bases and 0 bases, with 13 bases remaining between them. CDR3 DNA: TGTGCCAGCAACGGCGGGCCGTCCTCCTACGAGCAGTACTTC. Translating gives CASNGGPSSYEQYF.